This T cell receptor (beta chain) was captured by sequencing in a study of human T cells and chemical hapten exposure (dated by TCRdb to 2020 to 2023). Study-wide context: For sensitization, 2% DPC in acetone was applied to a roughly 2 cm by roughly 2 cm area of upper inner arm skin. Throughout the roughly 24-week study period, patients were also given weekly therapeutic DPC doses on the scalp. Patch testing was done on the upper back using Finn chambers containing 0.01% DPC, and results were scored after 6 days according to International Contact Dermatitis Research Group standards. Alopecia areata with under or over 50% scalp involvement, alopecia totalis and alopecia universalis were represented in the patient cohort, which was mostly female. Libraries were pooled for sequencing, and per-sample TCR yields varied mainly because of small differences in library volumes within the pool. Peripheral blood TCR repertoire changes were tracked in vivo in alopecia patients during primary and secondary sensitization to the hapten diphenylcyclopropenone (DPC). Patient blood was sampled pre-sensitization (week 0) and at 2, 6 and about 24 weeks after DPC sensitization. For TCR sequencing, blood came from over 25 alopecia patients at anywhere from one to four time points (pre-sensitization, 2, 6 and 24 weeks). Here is what the overall study found, with its caveats: After repeated subsampling, changes were observed in the strength of the expansion versus patch-test correlation and in the threshold at which the correlation became significant. DPC sensitization did not change the number of TCRs with a frequency above 1 in 1000, and there was no evidence of changes in global repertoire structure. Alopecia, a presumed autoimmune disease, was present in all patients, so the immune response of the patients might differ from that of healthy individuals. Patch test score correlated positively with the number of PT1 expanded TCRs, reaching significance at thresholds 8, 16 and 32 but not at 4. Significantly more large CDR3 similarity clusters were formed by expanded TCRs than by pre-sensitization or healthy control sets, consistent with antigen-driven responses.

Library preparation was by RACE. Sequenced on a NextSeq 500. During library preparation, unique molecular identifiers were attached to individual cDNA molecules so that TCRs could be counted in a quantitative, reproducible way. From each blood RNA sample, both TCR alpha and TCR beta chains were sequenced. As for the original processing: The median number of TCRs per sample was over 85,000, ranging from roughly 23,224 to 690,600. The Decombinator software suite was used to annotate V, J and CDR3 in the TCR reads. To make PS versus PT1 abundance plots, every sample was subsampled to the same number of TCRs (28,000). Expanded TCRs were defined as absent before sensitization and observed at least eight times at the 2-week time point. In-frame beta chains were kept once TCRdb had trimmed the public reads at Q25 with fastp and called clones with MiXCR. Each entry is one CDR3 protein sequence, shown with its most common DNA and genes. V and J calls and clone size were set by TCRdb, not the authors. The sample contains 85,000 to 95,000 distinct CDR3 sequences, 8% to 13% of them found a single time. The ten largest account for 2.2% of the sample.

In the paper's terms, the time point label means: patch test 2, 6 weeks after DPC sensitization. The treatment or condition label of this sample denotes: therapeutic diphenylcyclopropenone sensitization with weekly scalp DPC. Blood at each patch-test visit was drawn before the patch test was applied. To be eligible, patients had to be aged 18 to 70, diagnosed with alopecia and judged suitable for DPC therapy, while pregnant patients were excluded. Total RNA was extracted from unfractionated whole blood that had been collected in Tempus Blood RNA tubes. This clonotype was counted only a few times. Its antigen specificity is not known. No per-base quality is available; no much larger clone lies one base away. From its cysteine to its phenylalanine, the CDR3 spans 13 amino acids. Only the CDR3 part of the read is kept: 39 bases, read in frame from the first base. The germline V gene sets CDR1 to SQVTM and CDR2 to ANQGSEA. Trimming costs V 4 bases and J 0 bases, and their ends lie 7 bases apart.

This sequence uses TRBV29-1 and TRBJ1-3; confidence is insufficient to name the D gene. This clonotype was sampled from a man aged 35 to 55 with alopecia areata. Some clones in this sample may be carry-over from other donors' samples. The input for sequencing was whole blood, taken in connection with sensitization to the hapten diphenylcyclopropenone (DPC). The CDR3 corresponds to CSVGGGSGNTIYF. The base sequence is TGCAGCGTTGGGGGAGGCTCTGGAAACACCATATATTTT.